This entry concerns a single TCR beta chain. What it recognizes is unknown. Arm-PCR with iRepertoire HTBI primers amplified the CDR3 regions for these TCR beta libraries. TCRdb re-called the multiplex PCR reads through MiXCR, storing one row per CDR3 protein. The sample lists around 400,000 distinct CDR3 sequences; 15% were seen once. This record comes from a study of regulatory T cells in long-lasting Graves disease. Overall study context: The antithyroid drugs taken by newly diagnosed Graves' patients had been used for under 3 months. Study results and limitations: Persistent cases of Graves' showed reduced TCR diversity relative to newly diagnosed patients.

In germline, CDR1 is SGHKS, CDR2 YYEKEE (reference sequence). V was pared by 4 bases and J by 9 bases, with 7 bases of the junction left unmatched. The CDR3 length is 13 residues. The time point is: newly diagnosed GD, antithyroid drugs for less than 3 months. Isolated PBMC RNA provided the starting material for the TCR library. The sample was also reused in another study, on T cells in Graves' hyperthyroidism and ophthalmopathy. From that second work: Patients aged 18 to 65 had newly diagnosed hyperthyroidism of under 2 months' duration.

The sequencing here drew on peripheral blood mononuclear cells (PBMCs), taken at new diagnosis, from a patient treated with antithyroid drugs. This sequence joins TRBV5-5 and TRBJ1-1; TRBD1 matches at 9 bases. This TCR was recovered from a woman in her thirties or forties with Graves disease. The CDR3 sequence: CASSLWGQGKAFF. The CDR3 bases are TGTGCCAGCAGCCTGTGGGGACAGGGAAAAGCTTTCTTT.